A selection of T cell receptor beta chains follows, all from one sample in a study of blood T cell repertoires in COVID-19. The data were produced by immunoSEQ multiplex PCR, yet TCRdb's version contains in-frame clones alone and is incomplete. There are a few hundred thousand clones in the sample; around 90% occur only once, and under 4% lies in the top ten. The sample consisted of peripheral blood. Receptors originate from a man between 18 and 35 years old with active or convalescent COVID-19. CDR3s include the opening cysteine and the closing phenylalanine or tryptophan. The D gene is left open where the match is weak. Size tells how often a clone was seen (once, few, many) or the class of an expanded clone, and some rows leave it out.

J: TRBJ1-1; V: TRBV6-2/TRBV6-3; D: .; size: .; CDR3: CASSYTGDPEAFF; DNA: TGTGCCAGCAGTTACACGGGGGATCCTGAAGCTTTCTTT
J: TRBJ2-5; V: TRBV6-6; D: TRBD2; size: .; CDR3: CASSVAGGPGETQYF; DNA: TGTGCCAGCAGTGTAGCGGGGGGGCCGGGGGAGACCCAGTACTTC
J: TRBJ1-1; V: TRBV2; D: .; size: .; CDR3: CASRRETGTEAFF; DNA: TGTGCCAGCCGTAGGGAGACGGGAACTGAAGCTTTCTTT
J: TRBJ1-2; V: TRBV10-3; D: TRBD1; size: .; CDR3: CAINSGQDYGYTF; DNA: TGTGCCATCAACTCGGGACAGGATTATGGCTACACCTTC
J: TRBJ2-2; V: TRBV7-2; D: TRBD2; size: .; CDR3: CASSLGAGGPTGELFF; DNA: TGTGCCAGCAGCTTAGGGGCGGGAGGACCCACCGGGGAGCTGTTTTTT
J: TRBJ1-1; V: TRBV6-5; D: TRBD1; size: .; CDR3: CASSSDRGPGTEAFF; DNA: TGTGCCAGCAGTTCGGACAGGGGGCCAGGAACTGAAGCTTTCTTT
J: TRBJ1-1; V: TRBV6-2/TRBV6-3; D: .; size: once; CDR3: CASSYSRTEAFF; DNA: TGTGCCAGCAGTTACTCTCGCACTGAAGCTTTCTTT
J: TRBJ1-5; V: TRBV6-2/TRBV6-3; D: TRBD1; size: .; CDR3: CASSLGTGAQPQHF; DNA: TGTGCCAGCAGTTTGGGGACAGGGGCTCAGCCCCAGCATTTT
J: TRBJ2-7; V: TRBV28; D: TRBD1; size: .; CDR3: CASSFAVWAQGAGEQYF; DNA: TGTGCCAGCAGTTTCGCAGTCTGGGCACAGGGGGCAGGCGAGCAGTACTTC
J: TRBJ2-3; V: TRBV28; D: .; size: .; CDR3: CASSFVRGTDTQYF; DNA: TGTGCCAGCAGTTTTGTCCGGGGAACGGATACGCAGTATTTT
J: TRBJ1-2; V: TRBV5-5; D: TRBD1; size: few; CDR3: CASSPRQGANDGYTF; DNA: TGTGCCAGCAGCCCAAGACAGGGGGCGAATGATGGCTACACCTTC
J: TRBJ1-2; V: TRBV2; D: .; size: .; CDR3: CASRLESVNYGYTF; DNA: TGTGCCAGCAGACTGGAGAGTGTAAACTATGGCTACACCTTC
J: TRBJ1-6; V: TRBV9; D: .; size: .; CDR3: CASSTMGGRSPLHF; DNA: TGTGCCAGCAGCACAATGGGGGGGCGGTCACCCCTCCACTTT
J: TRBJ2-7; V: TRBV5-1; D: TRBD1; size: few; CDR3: CASSEPGGYEQYF; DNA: TGCGCCAGCTCCGAGCCAGGGGGCTACGAGCAGTACTTC
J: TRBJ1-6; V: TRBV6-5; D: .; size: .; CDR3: CASTSAGTINSPLHF; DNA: TGTGCCAGCACCTCAGCCGGGACAATCAATTCACCCCTCCACTTT
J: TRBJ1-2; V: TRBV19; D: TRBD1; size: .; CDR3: CASSIWTGGLYGYTF; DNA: TGTGCCAGTAGTATTTGGACAGGGGGCCTCTATGGCTACACCTTC
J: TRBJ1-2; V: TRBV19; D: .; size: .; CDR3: CASSILALNYGYTF; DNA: TGTGCCAGTAGCATATTAGCGCTAAACTATGGCTACACCTTC
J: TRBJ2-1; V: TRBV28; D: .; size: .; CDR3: CASSSGAYNEQFF; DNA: TGTGCCAGCAGCTCCGGGGCCTACAATGAGCAGTTCTTC
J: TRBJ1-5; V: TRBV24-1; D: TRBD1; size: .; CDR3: CATGAGTASNQPQHF; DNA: TGTGCCACCGGAGCCGGGACAGCAAGCAATCAGCCCCAGCATTTT
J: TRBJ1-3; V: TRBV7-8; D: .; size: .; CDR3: CASSSNTGLGNTIYF; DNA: TGTGCCAGCAGCTCAAATACAGGGTTAGGAAACACCATATATTTT
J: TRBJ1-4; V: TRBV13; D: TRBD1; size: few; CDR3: CASSRYDRVGEKLFF; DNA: TGTGCCAGCAGTCGATACGACAGGGTTGGTGAAAAACTGTTTTTT
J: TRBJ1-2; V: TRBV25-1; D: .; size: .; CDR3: CASRQSNYGYTF; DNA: TGTGCCAGCAGACAAAGTAACTATGGCTACACCTTC
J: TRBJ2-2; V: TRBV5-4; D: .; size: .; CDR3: CASSLDKTGELFF; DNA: TGTGCCAGCAGCTTGGACAAAACCGGGGAGCTGTTTTTT
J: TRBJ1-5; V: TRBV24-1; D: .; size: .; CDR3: CATSSEVNQPQHF; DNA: TGTGCCACTTCGAGCGAGGTCAATCAGCCCCAGCATTTT
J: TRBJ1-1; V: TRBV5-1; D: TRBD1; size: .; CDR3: CASSFIGTDTEAFF; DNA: TGCGCCAGCAGCTTTATAGGGACAGACACTGAAGCTTTCTTT
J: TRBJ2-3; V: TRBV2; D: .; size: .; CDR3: CASGLVTDTQYF; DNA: TGTGCCAGCGGACTCGTAACAGATACGCAGTATTTT
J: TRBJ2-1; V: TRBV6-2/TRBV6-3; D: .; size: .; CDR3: CASSPFVRGNEQFF; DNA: TGTGCCAGCAGCCCCTTCGTAAGAGGGAATGAGCAGTTCTTC
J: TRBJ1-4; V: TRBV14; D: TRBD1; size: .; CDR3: CASSQRQGRFEKLFF; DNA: TGTGCCAGCAGCCAACGACAGGGAAGATTCGAAAAACTGTTTTTT
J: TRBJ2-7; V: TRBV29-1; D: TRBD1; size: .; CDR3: CSASRTGGAVSEQYF; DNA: TGCAGCGCTTCCCGCACAGGGGGCGCGGTGTCCGAGCAGTACTTC
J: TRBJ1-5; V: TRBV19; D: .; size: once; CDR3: CASSMGGNQPQHF; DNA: TGTGCCAGTAGTATGGGGGGGAATCAGCCCCAGCATTTT
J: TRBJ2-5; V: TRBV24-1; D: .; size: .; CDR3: CATSDLGQQETQYF; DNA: TGTGCCACCAGTGATTTAGGACAGCAAGAGACCCAGTACTTC
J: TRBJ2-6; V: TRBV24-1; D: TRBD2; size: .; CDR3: CATSARGLAGVGANVLTF; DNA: TGTGCCACCAGTGCCCGGGGACTAGCGGGAGTTGGGGCCAACGTCCTGACTTTC
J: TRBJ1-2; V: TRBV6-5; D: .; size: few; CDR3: CASSYGAGARYGYTF; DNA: TGTGCCAGCAGTTACGGGGCAGGGGCCAGATATGGCTACACCTTC
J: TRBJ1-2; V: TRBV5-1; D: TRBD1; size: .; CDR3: CASSWGQASGYGYTF; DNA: TGCGCCAGCAGCTGGGGACAGGCCAGCGGCTATGGCTACACCTTC
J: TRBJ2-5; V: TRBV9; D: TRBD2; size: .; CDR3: CASSVLASGTQATQYF; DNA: TGTGCCAGCAGCGTATTGGCTAGCGGGACTCAAGCGACCCAGTACTTC
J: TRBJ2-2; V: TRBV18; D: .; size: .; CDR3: CASSPPTNTGELFF; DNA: TGTGCCAGCTCACCACCCACAAACACCGGGGAGCTGTTTTTT
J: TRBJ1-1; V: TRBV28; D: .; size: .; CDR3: CASSIHSGTEAFF; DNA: TGTGCCAGCAGCATTCACAGTGGGACTGAAGCTTTCTTT
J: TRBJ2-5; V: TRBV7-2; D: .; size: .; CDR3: CASSLGTWEETQYF; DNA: TGTGCCAGCAGCTTAGGGACTTGGGAAGAGACCCAGTACTTC
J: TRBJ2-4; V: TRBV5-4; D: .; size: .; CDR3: CASTLAGTANIQYF; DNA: TGTGCCAGCACCCTTGCCGGGACTGCGAACATTCAGTACTTC
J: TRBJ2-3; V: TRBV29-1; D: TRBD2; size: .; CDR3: CSVVAGGPDTQYF; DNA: TGCAGCGTTGTGGCGGGAGGGCCAGATACGCAGTATTTT
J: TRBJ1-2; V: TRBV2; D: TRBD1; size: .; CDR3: CASSERQGRGYGYTF; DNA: TGTGCCAGCAGTGAACGACAGGGCCGGGGATATGGCTACACCTTC
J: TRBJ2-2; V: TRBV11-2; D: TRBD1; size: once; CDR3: CASSLGTVTGELFF; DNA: TGTGCCAGCAGCTTGGGGACAGTGACCGGGGAGCTGTTTTTT
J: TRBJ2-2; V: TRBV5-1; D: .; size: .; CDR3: CASSFRGANTGELFF; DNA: TGCGCCAGCAGCTTCAGGGGGGCGAACACCGGGGAGCTGTTTTTT
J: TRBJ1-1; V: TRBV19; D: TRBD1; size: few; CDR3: CASSSTGVGTEAFF; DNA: TGTGCCAGTAGTAGCACAGGGGTGGGCACTGAAGCTTTCTTT
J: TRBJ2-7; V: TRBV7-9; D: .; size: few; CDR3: CASSDSRGFYEQYF; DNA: TGTGCCAGCAGCGACTCAAGGGGGTTCTACGAGCAGTACTTC
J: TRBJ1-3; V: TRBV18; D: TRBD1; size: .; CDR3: CASSTADRALGGSGNTIYF; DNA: TGTGCCAGCTCAACCGCGGACAGGGCCCTTGGGGGTTCTGGAAACACCATATATTTT
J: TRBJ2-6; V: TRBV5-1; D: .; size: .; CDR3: CASSPPGGRGANVLTF; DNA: TGCGCCAGCAGCCCCCCAGGAGGGCGTGGGGCCAACGTCCTGACTTTC
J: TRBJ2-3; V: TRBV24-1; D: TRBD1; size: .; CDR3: CATSDRTGGSDTQYF; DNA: TGTGCCACCAGTGACCGGACAGGGGGGTCAGATACGCAGTATTTT